The source of this TCR beta chain is a study of cytomegalovirus exposure and HLA in healthy donors. Study-wide points: Excluded were some V segments that proved indistinguishable, including TRBV6-2 and TRBV6-3.

V shed 2 bases and J shed 4 bases, with 15 bases lying between them. The CDR3 is 16 amino acids. CDR1 is MDHEN, CDR2 SYDVKM, per germline. A remark on this clone: The antigen remains unidentified.

Vbeta (60) and Jbeta (13) primers were used in the PCR. Libraries were prepared by immunoSEQ multiplex PCR; TCRdb keeps only in-frame clonotypes and omits some of them. Altogether roughly 120,000 clones are present, over 75% being singletons, with the ten largest covering 5% to 6%. This clonotype originated in a man aged 25 to 40 in good health and CMV-seronegative. This chain connects TRBV28 to TRBJ2-1; D is perhaps TRBD1 (5 bases). What was sequenced was PBMCs. Here the CDR3 reads CASSLGRAGSYNEQFF. The CDR3 DNA sequence: TGTGCCAGCAGTTTAGGACGGGCAGGGTCGTACAATGAGCAGTTCTTC.